These 31 T cell receptor beta chains were all obtained from the same sample, sequenced in a study of T cells in localized non-small cell lung cancer. The method was immunoSEQ multiplex PCR; TCRdb's version includes in-frame clones alone and lacks a portion of them. The data show approximately 1,100 clones, approximately 35% seen once. The starting material was lung tumor tissue, obtained before any cancer treatment. These TCRs come from a male donor aged 60 or over with stage II squamous cell lung carcinoma.

This CDR3 reads CASSPDRGRGYTF. The CDR3 bases are TGTGCCAGCTCACCGGACAGGGGACGCGGCTACACCTTC. The chain carries TRBV18 and TRBJ1-2; the match to TRBD1 covers 9 bases. The CDR3 totals 13 residues. Germline V lookup: CDR1 KGHSH, CDR2 LQKENI. V gave up 3 bases and J gave up 8 bases; unmatched junction bases: 4. Filled out from reference TRBV18 and TRBJ1-2, the complete variable domain reads NAGVMQNPRHLVRRRGQEARLRCSPMKGHSHVYWYRQLPEEGLKFMVYLQKENIIDESGMPKERFSAEFPKEGPSILRIQQVVRGDSAAYFCASSPDRGRGYTFGSGTRLTVV.

The J gene is TRBJ2-3, the V gene TRBV23-1; D is uncertain. TRBV23-1 qualifies as an ORF whose function is uncertain. This CDR3 region has 15 residues. Trimming removed 0 bases at V and 2 bases at J, with 9 bases between. CDR3 residues: CASSQSGRLTDTQYF. The CDR3 bases are TGCGCCAGCAGTCAATCCGGCAGGCTCACAGATACGCAGTATTTT.

This chain uses TRBV18 with TRBJ2-3; D unclear. Germline loops: CDR1 KGHSH, CDR2 LQKENI. The V and J ends lost 3 bases and 1 base respectively, with 8 bases between them. The CDR3 runs to 14 residues. The CDR3 loop is CASSPPMRTDTQYF. The DNA of the CDR3 is TGTGCCAGCTCACCTCCTATGCGCACAGATACGCAGTATTTT.

V and J are TRBV6-8 and TRBJ1-5; D gene uncertain. This CDR3 has 12 amino acids. V was shortened by 6 bases and J by 7 bases, with 10 bases between the two germline ends. Germline lookup yields CDR1 MNHGY and CDR2 SAAAGT. This CDR3 is CASRDPTQPQHF. The CDR3 nucleotides read TGTGCCAGCAGGGATCCTACCCAGCCCCAGCATTTT.

This clone was seen more than once but under ten times. The gene calls are TRBV28 and TRBJ2-5, with D possibly TRBD1 on 5 matching bases. The V and J ends lost 3 bases and 1 base respectively, with 9 bases between them. CDR1 and CDR2 (germline): MDHEN, SYDVKM. The CDR3 covers 14 residues. The CDR3 region is CASSLWGSQETQYF. Written as DNA, the CDR3 is TGTGCCAGCAGTTTGTGGGGCAGCCAAGAGACCCAGTACTTC.

The V and J genes are TRBV15 and TRBJ2-4, with TRBD2 as a possible D gene (5 bases). This CDR3 spans 22 amino acids. Trimming stripped 0 bases from V and 0 bases from J, with 27 bases between. From germline, CDR1 is LNHNV and CDR2 YYDKDF (reference sequence). DNA for the CDR3: TGTGCCACCAGCAGAGATGGATCCGGGATGAGTCGTGGCAGCCTAGCCAAAAACATTCAGTACTTC. As protein: CATSRDGSGMSRGSLAKNIQYF.

There are a few counts of this clone. The rearrangement uses TRBV6-8 and TRBJ1-5; 9 nucleotides align to TRBD1. The CDR3 is 15 amino acids. CDR1 is MNHGY and CDR2 is SAAAGT in the germline V gene. After removal of 2 bases from V and 4 bases from J, the junction contained 3 bases not matched to a gene. CDR3 in amino acids: CASSYIGTGNQPQHF. CDR3 bases: TGTGCCAGCAGTTACATTGGGACAGGGAATCAGCCCCAGCATTTT.

This chain joins TRBV18 and TRBJ2-1; 9 nucleotides line up with TRBD1. Germline V gives CDR1 KGHSH, CDR2 LQKENI. V lost 4 bases to trimming and J lost 5 bases; unmatched junction nucleotides: 6. The CDR3 loop spans 15 amino acids. Here the CDR3 reads CASSRGTGFDNEQFF. The CDR3 DNA reads TGTGCCAGCTCACGCGGGACAGGGTTCGACAATGAGCAGTTCTTC.

This chain joins TRBV16 and TRBJ2-1, with TRBD2 as a possible D gene (7 bases). Trimming left V 2 bases short and J 6 bases short, with 14 bases between. The CDR3 consists of 15 residues. Germline lookup yields CDR1 KGHSY and CDR2 FQNENV. The CDR3 reads CASSQVGGQVNEQFF. CDR3 bases: TGTGCCAGCAGCCAAGTCGGGGGGCAAGTCAATGAGCAGTTCTTC.

This clone counts as large. V and J are TRBV6-8 and TRBJ2-2; unclear D gene. V was cut by 5 bases and J by 3 bases, with 13 bases left in between. CDR3 length: 15 residues. Germline CDR1 MNHGY, CDR2 SAAAGT. The CDR3 DNA reads as TGTGCCAGCAGTGACGGAGCAGAAGACACCGGGGAGCTGTTTTTT. It translates to CASSDGAEDTGELFF.

The chain uses TRBV12-5 and TRBJ1-1, with a tentative D call TRBD1 (5 bases). The germline V gene has CDR1 LGHNT and CDR2 FRNRAP. Trimming shortened V by 4 bases and J by 11 bases, and 14 bases separated the two germline ends. The CDR3 totals 12 residues. The CDR3 spells CASGSDNLGAFF. CDR3 bases: TGTGCTAGTGGTTCGGACAACCTTGGGGCTTTCTTT.

This clone qualifies as medium-sized (0.01 to 0.1%). The chain couples TRBV11-3 to TRBJ2-7; 14 bases are a match to TRBD2. The germline CDR1 and CDR2 sequences are SGHNT and YENEEA. After removal of 5 bases from V and 4 bases from J, the junction contained 1 base not matched to a gene. There are 14 residues in the CDR3. The DNA for the CDR3 is TGTGCCAGCAGCGGGACTAGCGGGAGATACGAGCAGTACTTC. Protein: CASSGTSGRYEQYF.

This clone showed up just once. The chain recombines TRBV28 with TRBJ2-1; D may match TRBD1 or TRBD2 (5 bases each). Germline CDR1 is MDHEN and CDR2 is SYDVKM. The CDR3 consists of 17 residues. The ends were cut back, 3 bases at V and 7 bases at J, with 22 bases in the middle. The CDR3 reads CASSFASRGLVRNEQFF. In DNA, the CDR3 is TGTGCCAGCAGTTTTGCATCGAGGGGTTTGGTACGGAATGAGCAGTTCTTC.

J is TRBJ2-1 and V is TRBV28; D is unclear. Germline V gene sequence: CDR1 MDHEN, CDR2 SYDVKM. The CDR3 totals 12 residues. Trimming took 3 bases from V and 8 from J, leaving 8 bases between them. CDR3 protein: CASSFDGHEQFF. The CDR3 DNA follows: TGTGCCAGCAGTTTTGACGGGCATGAGCAGTTCTTC.

The CDR3 protein is CASVDSGNYEQYF. In nucleotides, the CDR3 is TGTGCAAGCGTTGATAGCGGGAACTACGAGCAGTACTTC. The gene calls are TRBV28 and TRBJ2-7, with 8 bases matching TRBD2. CDR1 is MDHEN and CDR2 is SYDVKM in the germline V gene. The CDR3 contains 13 residues.

In its sample, this clone was seen a few times. The chain is built from TRBV6-8 and TRBJ2-1; possible D gene TRBD1, 9 bases. The CDR3 sequence is 15 residues long. The V gene's germline CDR1 is MNHGY and CDR2 SAAAGT. Trimming took off 6 bases at V and 7 bases at J, with 19 bases between the two ends. DNA for the CDR3: TGTGCCAGCAGGATAGCGGGACAGGGTAGAAATGAGCAGTTCTTC. The encoded protein is CASRIAGQGRNEQFF.

A note on this clone: At one end the junction does not follow the germline gene, possibly because of a read error. The chain couples TRBV14 to TRBJ2-1, with a weak D call TRBD2 (5 bases). The V gene's germline CDR1 is SGHDN and CDR2 FVKESK. The CDR3 has 15 residues. The CDR3 DNA is TGTGCCAGCAGCCCTTTTGGACTTTCCTCCAATGAGCAGTTCTTC. Protein product: CASSPFGLSSNEQFF.

The CDR3 DNA is TGTGCCAGCAGCTTGAGGGGGGATTTCGACAATGAGCAGTTCTTC. Translation gives CASSLRGDFDNEQFF. This chain links TRBV11-3 with TRBJ2-1; D could derive from TRBD1 or TRBD2 (6 bases each). Germline-derived CDR1 and CDR2 are SGHNT and YENEEA. The CDR3 contains 15 residues. V was cut by 3 bases and J by 5 bases, with 14 bases left in between.

This clone turned up a few times. V gene TRBV11-3 combines with J gene TRBJ2-3; D gene unclear. Deletions cut 4 bases from V and 4 bases from J, with 12 bases between. Germline-derived CDR1 and CDR2 are SGHNT and YENEEA. The CDR3 length is 14 residues. CDR3 nucleotides: TGTGCCAGCAGCTCCCTACCGCAATCAGATACGCAGTATTTT. It yields the protein CASSSLPQSDTQYF.

This clone was observed a few times. This chain connects TRBV19 to TRBJ2-5, with D unresolved. The ends were cut back, 5 bases at V and 1 base at J, with 14 bases in the middle. The length of the CDR3 is 15 residues. Germline CDR1 is LNHDA and CDR2 is SQIVND (reference sequence). CDR3 DNA sequence: TGTGCCAGTAGTTACACCACTGGGCCCCAAGAGACCCAGTACTTC. Its translation is CASSYTTGPQETQYF.

V and J are TRBV29-1 and TRBJ2-7; the D gene could be TRBD1 or TRBD2 (5 bases each). CDR3 size: 13 residues. Trimming cost V 4 bases and J 2 bases, with 12 bases left between them. Germline V gene lookup returns CDR1 SQVTM and CDR2 ANQGSEA. This CDR3 reads CSVAPGQPYEQYF. CDR3 coding DNA: TGCAGCGTTGCACCGGGGCAGCCCTACGAGCAGTACTTC.

V gene TRBV19 combines with J gene TRBJ2-5; D is unclear. The length of the CDR3 is 14 residues. The V end was cut by 5 bases, the J end by 0 bases, with 10 bases between. CDR1 and CDR2 (germline): LNHDA, SQIVND (reference sequence). In DNA form, the CDR3 reads TGTGCCAGTAGTGTGGTGGGGAACCAAGAGACCCAGTACTTC. Protein sequence: CASSVVGNQETQYF.

The chain carries TRBV18 and TRBJ2-5, with D possibly being TRBD2 (6 bases). Germline values: CDR1 KGHSH, CDR2 LQKENI. The CDR3 extends over 16 amino acids. Trimming pared 1 base from V and 2 bases from J, leaving 14 bases between. CDR3 sequence reads: CASSPRGLNGQETQYF. For the CDR3, the DNA is TGTGCCAGCTCACCACGGGGACTTAACGGACAAGAGACCCAGTACTTC. The full variable domain, its missing parts supplied by reference TRBV18 and TRBJ2-5, is NAGVMQNPRHLVRRRGQEARLRCSPMKGHSHVYWYRQLPEEGLKFMVYLQKENIIDESGMPKERFSAEFPKEGPSILRIQQVVRGDSAAYFCASSPRGLNGQETQYFGPGTRLLVL.

This clone was found a few times. The V and J genes are TRBV5-1 and TRBJ2-7; D possibly corresponds to TRBD2 (6 bases). Germline loops: CDR1 SGHRS, CDR2 YFSETQ. The V gene lost 0 bases and the J gene lost 5 bases, with 18 bases spanning the gap. CDR3 length: 16 residues. The CDR3: CASSLEVGGLGDEQYF. CDR3 in DNA: TGCGCCAGCAGCTTGGAAGTGGGGGGATTAGGCGACGAGCAGTACTTC. The full variable domain, rest sourced from reference TRBV5-1 and TRBJ2-7, is KAGVTQTPRYLIKTRGQQVTLSCSPISGHRSVSWYQQTPGQGLQFLFEYFSETQRNKGNFPGRFSGRQFSNSRSEMNVSTLELGDSALYLCASSLEVGGLGDEQYFGPGTRLTVT.

Regarding this clone: Compared with germline, one end of the junction differs, possibly owing to a read error. The chain couples TRBV10-3 to TRBJ2-1; unclear D gene. The CDR3 length is 15 residues. CDR1 ENHRY and CDR2 SYGVKD come from the germline V gene. CDR3 nucleotide sequence: TGTGCCAGCAGTGAGCCGTTATACTCCTACAATGAGCAGTTCTTC. This encodes CASSEPLYSYNEQFF.

V is TRBV19 and J is TRBJ1-1; 10 bases map to TRBD1. Germline V gene sequence: CDR1 LNHDA, CDR2 SQIVND (reference sequence). The CDR3 spans 14 residues. V gave up 3 bases and J gave up 6 bases; unmatched junction bases: 4. CDR3 residues: CASSINDRGPEAFF. As DNA, the CDR3 is TGTGCCAGTAGTATCAACGACAGGGGGCCTGAAGCTTTCTTT.

This clone was picked up a small number of times. This rearrangement joins TRBV30 to TRBJ2-7; the D gene could be TRBD1 or TRBD2 (7 bases each). Trimming shortened V by 1 base and J by 5 bases, and 21 bases separated the two germline ends. CDR3 length: 16 residues. Germline loops: CDR1 GTSNPN, CDR2 SVGIG (reference sequence). The CDR3 spells CAWSDPQGRGTNEQYF. CDR3 DNA sequence: TGTGCCTGGAGTGACCCACAGGGGAGGGGGACGAACGAGCAGTACTTC.

The chain links TRBV23-1 to TRBJ2-7; 7 bases fit TRBD1. TRBV23-1 is filed as an ORF, its function uncertain. CDR3 length: 16 amino acids. The junction had 15 bases not matched to a gene; V was cut back by 8 bases and J by 2 bases. CDR3 nucleotides: TGCGCCAGCGACCTTAGGGACAGTTTCCTTCCCTACGAGCAGTACTTC. This sequence encodes CASDLRDSFLPYEQYF.

The chain carries TRBV7-5 and TRBJ2-7; the D call in the table, TRBD2, was not verified against the DNA. TRBV7-5 is a pseudogene. The CDR3 covers 15 residues. The CDR3 region is CASSPLTVSSYEQYF. Written as DNA, the CDR3 is TGTGCCAGCAGCCCCCTAACGGTTAGCTCCTACGAGCAGTACTTC.

The rearrangement uses TRBV18 and TRBJ2-5, with D possibly matching TRBD2 (5 bases). V dropped 5 bases and J dropped 1 base, with 17 bases sitting between them. The germline gives CDR1 KGHSH, CDR2 LQKENI. The CDR3 is 16 residues long. The CDR3 DNA sequence: TGTGCCAGCTCATCGGCCCCCTCTAGCACCCAAGAGACCCAGTACTTC. Amino acid sequence: CASSSAPSSTQETQYF.

This rearrangement joins TRBV9 to TRBJ1-5; no reliable D call. CDR3 size: 13 residues. Germline V CDR1 and CDR2: SGDLS, YYNGEE. Deletions cut 6 bases from V and 4 bases from J, with 11 bases between. The CDR3 sequence is CASKREINQPQHF. DNA of the CDR3: TGTGCCAGCAAGAGGGAGATAAATCAGCCCCAGCATTTT.